This is a list of T cell receptor beta chains from one sample in a study of blood T cells in healthy people across ages. TCRdb re-called the 5' RACE reads with MiXCR, one entry per CDR3 protein. The sample records over a million distinct CDR3 sequences, roughly 40% being singletons. Sample: blood. These receptors were obtained from a woman aged 18 to 35 in good health. The CDR3 runs from the conserved cysteine through the conserved F or W. A D gene is named only where the DNA matches it firmly. A clone size is listed for some rows: how often the clone was seen (once, few, many), or a class if it is expanded.

TRBV4-2	TRBD2	TRBJ2-1	.	CASNPAGGSYSYNEQFF	TGTGCCAGCAACCCCGCGGGGGGCTCCTACTCCTACAATGAGCAGTTCTTC
TRBV6-2/TRBV6-3	.	TRBJ1-2	.	CASSQRTVYGYTF	TGTGCCAGCAGTCAACGGACAGTCTATGGCTACACCTTC
TRBV29-1	.	TRBJ2-5	.	CSVENGGNEQYF	TGCAGCGTTGAAAATGGAGGGAATGAGCAGTACTTC
TRBV10-3	.	TRBJ1-1	.	CAISEPDTEAFF	TGTGCCATCAGTGAGCCGGACACTGAAGCTTTCTTT
TRBV2	.	TRBJ2-5	.	CASSSNYGQYNEQYF	TGTGCCAGCAGTTCCAACTACGGACAGTACAATGAGCAGTACTTC
TRBV28	.	TRBJ2-3	once	CASSTLAGWADTQYF	TGTGCCAGCAGTACCCTGGCAGGGTGGGCAGATACGCAGTATTTT
TRBV12-3/TRBV12-4	.	TRBJ1-2	once	CASSLNVRVYGYTF	TGTGCCAGCAGTTTAAATGTAAGGGTATATGGCTACACCTTC
TRBV4-1	TRBD2	TRBJ2-1	.	CAGGWGGDNEQFF	TGCGCCGGCGGGTGGGGGGGGGACAATGAGCAGTTCTTC
TRBV19	.	TRBJ2-1	few	CASSIEVWGEYNERFF	TGTGCCAGTAGTATAGAGGTTTGGGGGGAGTACAATGAGCGGTTCTTC
TRBV20-1	TRBD2	TRBJ2-1	.	CSAKIGGVAGGPGYNEQFF	TGCAGTGCCAAAATAGGGGGCGTAGCGGGAGGGCCGGGGTACAATGAGCAGTTCTTC
TRBV5-1	.	TRBJ2-1	few	CASSKGTYNEQFF	TGCGCCAGCAGTAAGGGGACCTACAATGAGCAGTTCTTC
TRBV28	.	TRBJ1-5	.	CAIGLMGGQPQHF	TGTGCCATAGGTCTCATGGGTGGGCAGCCCCAGCATTTT
TRBV5-1	.	TRBJ2-7	few	CASSPSDGYEQYF	TGCGCCAGCAGCCCTTCGGACGGCTACGAGCAGTACTTC
TRBV27	TRBD1	TRBJ2-6	.	CASGYTGAGAKVLTF	TGTGCCAGCGGGTACACAGGGGCTGGGGCCAAAGTCCTGACTTTC
TRBV7-2	.	TRBJ2-1	many	CASGRTYNEQFF	TGTGCCAGCGGCAGAACCTACAATGAGCAGTTCTTC
TRBV7-3	.	TRBJ2-5	.	CASSLTGGGAGGRPETQYF	TGTGCCAGCAGCTTAACCGGCGGAGGAGCGGGTGGTCGGCCAGAGACCCAGTACTTC
TRBV12-3/TRBV12-4	.	TRBJ2-1	.	CASSLGSLEQFF	TGTGCCAGCAGTTTAGGGTCTTTGGAGCAGTTCTTC
TRBV20-1	.	TRBJ2-5	few	CSADSRVNEQYF	TGCAGTGCTGACAGCCGGGTGAATGAGCAGTACTTC
TRBV7-2	.	TRBJ2-7	.	CASSLVSTSGEQYF	TGTGCCAGCAGCTTAGTTAGCACCTCGGGGGAGCAGTACTTC
TRBV6-5	TRBD2	TRBJ2-3	.	CASRYSGAGGQDTQYF	TGTGCCAGCAGATACTCAGGGGCGGGGGGCCAGGATACGCAGTATTTT
TRBV7-2	.	TRBJ2-1	.	CASSRNSGANNEQFF	TGTGCCAGCAGCCGCAATTCCGGGGCTAACAATGAGCAGTTCTTC
TRBV4-1	.	TRBJ2-5	.	CASSQGETIYFETQYF	TGCGCCAGCAGCCAAGGAGAGACTATCTACTTTGAGACCCAGTACTTC
TRBV12-3/TRBV12-4	.	TRBJ2-1	once	CASSSPTDRGFYNEQFF	TGTGCCAGCAGTTCGCCAACAGACCGGGGCTTCTACAATGAGCAGTTCTTC
TRBV4-2	.	TRBJ2-3	few	CASSQVMGSLRDESSYSTDTQYF	TGTGCCAGCAGCCAAGTAATGGGAAGTTTGCGGGACGAGTCCTCTTATAGCACAGATACGCAGTATTTT
TRBV27	TRBD1	TRBJ2-3	few	CASSLSQGSDTQYF	TGTGCCAGCAGTTTGTCACAGGGGTCAGATACGCAGTATTTT